A single sample gave rise to the 22 T cell receptor beta chains below, sequenced in a study of T cell repertoires in cytomegalovirus infection. One entry per CDR3 protein results from TCRdb running MiXCR on the reads. The sample yields some 300,000 distinct CDR3 sequences, roughly an eighth seen once. The sequenced sample consisted of PBMCs. Receptors originate from a human donor in good health (CMV status not recorded). Some clones in this sample may be carry-over from other donors' samples.

This clonotype was detected ten times or more. This chain uses TRBV12-3 or TRBV12-4 with TRBJ1-1; D gene uncertain. V was pared by 3 bases and J by 5 bases, with 10 bases between. The CDR3 totals 13 residues. CDR3 sequence (DNA): TGTGCCAGCAGTTTCCCGGGAAGGACTGAAGCTTTCTTT. This sequence encodes CASSFPGRTEAFF.

The chain has TRBV29-1 and TRBJ2-3, with D perhaps TRBD1 or TRBD2 (5 bases each). Germline CDR1 is SQVTM and CDR2 is ANQGSEA. The CDR3 is 15 amino acids. Trimming cost V 4 bases and J 0 bases, with 14 bases left between them. The CDR3 protein is CSVVGKGTSTDTQYF. In DNA form, the CDR3 reads TGCAGCGTTGTAGGGAAGGGGACCAGCACAGATACGCAGTATTTT.

This clonotype has ten or more counts. The chain recombines TRBV7-2 with TRBJ1-5, with D maybe TRBD1 (5 bases). There are 14 residues in the CDR3. Trimming stripped 3 bases from V and 4 bases from J, with 10 bases between. Germline V lookup: CDR1 SGHTA, CDR2 FQGNSA. The CDR3 coding sequence is TGTGCCAGCAGCTTCGATAACAGGAATCAGCCCCAGCATTTT. Encoded protein: CASSFDNRNQPQHF.

This sequence joins TRBV27 and TRBJ2-3; 10 nucleotides line up with TRBD2. Germline assignment: CDR1 MNHEY and CDR2 SMNVEV (reference sequence). The trim removed 6 bases at V and 6 bases at J, leaving 27 bases unmatched. The CDR3 is made up of 21 amino acids. The CDR3: CASSRITPHRGPSGSADTQYF. Here the CDR3 DNA reads TGTGCCAGCAGCCGAATAACCCCTCACAGGGGTCCTAGCGGGAGTGCGGATACGCAGTATTTT.

The gene calls are TRBV29-1 and TRBJ2-2, with D perhaps assigned TRBD1 or TRBD2 (5 bases each). V lost 8 bases to trimming and J lost 6 bases, with 13 bases between them. Germline loops: CDR1 SQVTM, CDR2 ANQGSEA. The CDR3 runs 12 residues. The CDR3 DNA is TGCAGCACCGGAAGAGGGGCCGGGGAGCTGTTTTTT. It yields the protein CSTGRGAGELFF.

This clonotype was seen more than once but under ten times. The chain carries TRBV19 and TRBJ2-1; D perhaps matches TRBD1 (5 bases). CDR1 is LNHDA and CDR2 is SQIVND in the germline V gene (reference sequence). Trimming removed 2 bases from V and 5 bases from J, with 10 bases in between. This CDR3 region has 14 residues. CDR3 loop: CASSISRADNEQFF. For the CDR3, the DNA is TGTGCCAGTAGTATAAGCAGGGCGGACAATGAGCAGTTCTTC.

This rearrangement joins TRBV20-1 to TRBJ1-1, with TRBD1 as a possible D gene (6 bases). Trimming removed 6 bases from V and 2 bases from J, with 16 bases in between. The CDR3 spans 14 residues. Germline loops: CDR1 DFQATT, CDR2 SNEGSKA (reference sequence). The CDR3, as DNA: TGCAGTGCCTCAAGAGGGGGGGAAAACACTGAAGCTTTCTTT. This gives the protein CSASRGGENTEAFF.

The CDR3 region has the DNA TGTGCCATCAGCGGGACAGGAGCTTCACCCCTCCACTTT. Its protein is CAISGTGASPLHF. The rearrangement joins TRBV10-3 to TRBJ1-6, with 8 bases aligning to TRBD1. V trimming: 6 bases; J trimming: 9 bases; junction bases outside the gene matches: 4. There are 13 residues in the CDR3. CDR1 is ENHRY, CDR2 SYGVKD, per germline.

This clonotype was observed many times. The chain combines TRBV11-2 with TRBJ2-1; 8 nucleotides align to TRBD2. This CDR3 contains 15 residues. The V gene end was trimmed by 3 bases and the J gene end by 2 bases; junction bases not matched to a gene: 3. Per germline, CDR1 SGHAT and CDR2 FQNNGV. CDR3 bases: TGTGCCAGCAGCTTGCCGGGACTAGCCTACAATGAGCAGTTCTTC. Residues: CASSLPGLAYNEQFF.

Concerning this clonotype: Just one base apart from a much larger clone, this may be a read error. The chain links TRBV28 to TRBJ2-7; maybe TRBD2 (5 bases). This CDR3 is built from 11 residues. The germline CDR1 and CDR2 sequences are MDHEN and SYDVKM. This CDR3 is CTSRLTYEQYF. DNA of the CDR3: TGTACCAGCAGACTAACCTACGAGCAGTACTTC.

This clonotype was detected many times. The chain recombines TRBV18 with TRBJ2-1; D is possibly TRBD2 (7 bases). The CDR3 sequence is 17 residues long. V lost 0 bases and J lost 0, with 12 bases in between. The germline CDR1 and CDR2 sequences are KGHSH and LQKENI. The CDR3 DNA reads TGTGCCAGCTCACCACCGGCGGGGGACAACTCCTACAATGAGCAGTTCTTC. This sequence encodes CASSPPAGDNSYNEQFF.

This clonotype has a count of ten or more. The CDR3 sequence: CASSLKGRSYEQYF. CDR3 coding DNA: TGTGCCAGCAGCTTAAAGGGCCGCTCCTACGAGCAGTACTTC. V is TRBV7-3 and J is TRBJ2-7; D remains unclear. Trimming shortened V by 1 base and J by 0 bases, and 7 bases separated the two germline ends. Germline CDR1 reads SGHTA; CDR2 reads FQGTGA. The length of the CDR3 is 14 residues. Full variable domain (rest looked up from reference TRBV7-3 and TRBJ2-7): GAGVSQTPSNKVTEKGKYVELRCDPISGHTALYWYRQSLGQGPEFLIYFQGTGAADDSGLPNDRFFAVRPEGSVSTLKIQRTERGDSAVYLCASSLKGRSYEQYFGPGTRLTVT.

As to this clonotype: A much larger clone differs by one base, so this may be a read error. The gene calls are TRBV2 and TRBJ2-2; either TRBD1 or TRBD2 may fit D (6 bases each). The CDR3 is made up of 14 amino acids. Germline-derived CDR1 and CDR2 are SNHLY and FYNNEI. The CDR3 here is CASSELGGTWELFF. The CDR3, as DNA: TGTGCCAGCAGTGAACTCGGGGGCACCTGGGAGCTGTTTTTT.

This clonotype was detected only once. This chain joins TRBV9 and TRBJ2-1; no clear D gene. Germline V lookup: CDR1 SGDLS, CDR2 YYNGEE. The ends were cut back, 1 base at V and 4 bases at J, with 18 bases in the middle. This CDR3 has 17 residues. The DNA of the CDR3 is TGTGCCAGCAGCGTAAAGCCGACGGAACTCACATACAATGAGCAGTTCTTC. It translates to CASSVKPTELTYNEQFF.

This clonotype was seen only a few times. The chain uses TRBV28 and TRBJ2-1; possible D gene TRBD2, 5 bases. Trimming removed 3 bases from V and 4 bases from J, with 7 bases in between. The CDR3 length is 13 residues. The germline CDR1 and CDR2 sequences are MDHEN and SYDVKM. The CDR3: CASSFGGYNEQFF. The CDR3 DNA reads TGTGCCAGCAGTTTCGGCGGGTACAATGAGCAGTTCTTC.

This chain connects TRBV15 to TRBJ2-7, with 7 bases lining up with TRBD2. V shed 11 bases and J 5 bases; nucleotides not matched to a gene: 9. This CDR3 region has 12 residues. The germline CDR1 and CDR2 sequences are LNHNV and YYDKDF (reference sequence). Here the CDR3 DNA reads TGTGCCTCCGGGACTACAGTAGACGAGCAGTACTTC. It yields the protein CASGTTVDEQYF.

The gene calls are TRBV5-1 and TRBJ2-1; 10 bases map to TRBD2. This CDR3 has 19 residues. Trimming removed 0 bases from V and 7 bases from J; junction bases left unmatched: 16. Germline V lookup: CDR1 SGHRS, CDR2 YFSETQ. The CDR3 nucleotides are TGCGCCAGCAGCTTGGGAAACTGGTTGTTGACTAGCGGGCCTAATGAGCAGTTCTTC. Its translation: CASSLGNWLLTSGPNEQFF.

With regard to this clonotype: This clone may be a read error of a much larger clone one base away. V usage is TRBV2 and J usage is TRBJ1-3; TRBD1 might be the D (5 bases). Trimming stripped 3 bases from V and 3 bases from J, with 15 bases between. The CDR3 consists of 16 residues. Germline assignment: CDR1 SNHLY and CDR2 FYNNEI. CDR3 DNA: TGTGCCAGCAGTGATGGGCGTGGGGGAGTTGGAAACACCATATATTTT. Encoded protein: CASSDGRGGVGNTIYF.

There are many counts of this clonotype. The chain combines TRBV7-4 with TRBJ2-7; TRBD2 agrees at 7 bases. CDR1 and CDR2 from the germline V gene are SGHVT and SQSDAQ. The CDR3 contains 13 residues. V lost 1 base and J lost 6; bases outside the gene matches: 3. CDR3 nucleotide sequence: TGTGCCAGCAGCTTAGGGGGGGGTAGCGAGCAGTACTTC. It yields the protein CASSLGGGSEQYF. Together with reference TRBV7-4 and TRBJ2-7, the CDR3 gives the full variable domain: GAGVSQSPRYKVAKRGRDVALRCDSISGHVTLYWYRQTLGQGSEVLTYSQSDAQRDKSGRPSGRFSAERPERSVSTLKIQRTEQGDSAVYLCASSLGGGSEQYFGPGTRLTVT.

The chain links TRBV5-6 to TRBJ2-6; D possibly corresponds to TRBD1 (6 bases). V was trimmed by 4 bases and J by 0 bases, leaving 11 bases between them. Looked up from germline, CDR1 is SGHDT and CDR2 is YYEEEE. CDR3 size: 16 residues. CDR3 sequence (DNA): TGTGCCAGCAGCCGCGGACAGCTCTCTGGGGCCAACGTCCTGACTTTC. Encoded protein: CASSRGQLSGANVLTF.

This clonotype was counted at least ten times. This rearrangement joins TRBV7-2 to TRBJ1-1; tentative D call: TRBD1 (6 bases). CDR3 size: 14 residues. With 2 bases removed from V and 2 bases from J, the gap between germline ends came to 9 bases. CDR1 and CDR2 from the germline V gene are SGHTA and FQGNSA. The chain's CDR3 is CASSLIQGNTEAFF. The DNA of the CDR3 is TGTGCCAGCAGCTTAATACAGGGAAACACTGAAGCTTTCTTT.

This clonotype was recorded at least ten times. The rearrangement joins TRBV7-2 to TRBJ1-3, with D possibly TRBD1 on 5 matching bases. The V gene lost 5 bases and the J gene lost 7 bases, with 15 bases spanning the gap. Germline CDR1 is SGHTA and CDR2 is FQGNSA. The CDR3 covers 14 residues. The CDR3 DNA reads as TGTGCCAGCAGCGTCCTCCCCTGGGGGAACACCATATATTTT. Translation: CASSVLPWGNTIYF.